The 13 T cell receptor beta chains given below trace back to one sample, sequenced in a study of blood T cell repertoires in COVID-19. TCRdb's copy holds only in-frame clones and misses some; the assay was immunoSEQ multiplex PCR. Of tens of thousands of clones listed, roughly 87% are singletons. Sequences were obtained from peripheral blood. The receptors come from a woman aged 45-65 years with active or convalescent COVID-19.

The chain employs TRBV24-1 and TRBJ1-2, with D perhaps TRBD1 (5 bases). Trimming pared 2 bases from V and 10 bases from J, leaving 13 bases between. CDR3 length: 13 amino acids. The V gene's germline CDR1 is KGHDR and CDR2 SFDVKD. The CDR3 DNA reads TGTGCCACCAGTGATTCTGACAGAGAATCCTACACCTTC. Amino acid sequence: CATSDSDRESYTF.

This clone has a single count. The V call is TRBV7-9, the J call TRBJ2-1; D ambiguous. Germline V gives CDR1 SEHNR, CDR2 FQNEAQ (reference sequence). V lost 4 bases, J lost 1 base, and 8 bases lay in between. CDR3 length equals 14 residues. The CDR3: CASSSGGSYNEQFF. CDR3 sequence (DNA): TGTGCCAGCAGCTCAGGTGGTTCCTACAATGAGCAGTTCTTC.

The chain couples TRBV6-5 to TRBJ1-2; TRBD1 is a possible D gene (6 bases). The CDR3 is made up of 14 amino acids. V was trimmed by 5 bases and J by 4 bases, leaving 14 bases between them. CDR1 MNHEY and CDR2 SVGAGI come from the germline V gene. The CDR3, as DNA: TGTGCCAGCAGTCGCAACAGGGTTTCCTATGGCTACACCTTC. It specifies CASSRNRVSYGYTF.

This clone occurred once. The chain's CDR3 is CASSLGTVFEQYF. The CDR3 region has the DNA TGCGCCAGCAGCTTGGGGACAGTTTTCGAGCAGTACTTC. This rearrangement joins TRBV5-1 to TRBJ2-7; maybe TRBD1 (6 bases). Germline V gene lookup returns CDR1 SGHRS and CDR2 YFSETQ. This CDR3 comprises 13 residues. Trimming took off 0 bases at V and 6 bases at J, with 10 bases between the two ends.

This clone was recorded only once. Additional DNA sequences in this sample encode the identical CDR3. The V gene is TRBV2, the J gene TRBJ2-5; TRBD1 matches 8 bases. The germline CDR1 and CDR2 sequences are SNHLY and FYNNEI. With 4 bases clipped from V and 1 base from J, the junction kept 2 bases outside the gene matches. This CDR3 has 14 amino acids. CDR3 residues: CASSGQGAQETQYF. The DNA for the CDR3 is TGTGCCAGCAGTGGCCAGGGGGCCCAAGAGACCCAGTACTTC.

The rearrangement joins TRBV27 to TRBJ1-1, with TRBD1 as a possible D gene (6 bases). The CDR3 contains 14 residues. Germline CDR1 is MNHEY and CDR2 is SMNVEV (reference sequence). Deletions cut 0 bases from V and 8 bases from J, with 13 bases between. The CDR3, as DNA: TGTGCCAGCAGTTTATCGTGGGAAGGGACAGAAGCTTTCTTT. Translation gives CASSLSWEGTEAFF.

The V call is TRBV7-2, the J call TRBJ1-2, with no clear D. CDR3 size: 15 residues. V was trimmed by 1 base and J by 7 bases, leaving 16 bases between them. From germline, CDR1 is SGHTA and CDR2 FQGNSA. CDR3 region: CASSLEARREGGYTF. The CDR3 DNA follows: TGTGCCAGCAGCTTAGAGGCCAGACGGGAGGGTGGCTACACCTTC.

The chain joins TRBV9 to TRBJ1-6; a possible D gene is TRBD1 (5 bases). Per germline, CDR1 SGDLS and CDR2 YYNGEE. This CDR3 is 14 amino acids long. V gave up 0 bases and J gave up 7 bases, with 8 bases separating them. The DNA for the CDR3 is TGTGCCAGCAGCGTAGCCAGGGCAAATTCACCCCTCCACTTT. Translation: CASSVARANSPLHF.

This clone was found once. V usage is TRBV9 and J usage is TRBJ2-5, with 8 bases aligning to TRBD2. This CDR3 is built from 15 residues. Germline values: CDR1 SGDLS, CDR2 YYNGEE. The V and J ends lost 0 bases and 5 bases, in that order; junction bases with no gene match: 6. The CDR3 sequence is CASSVGSGEAETQYF. DNA for the CDR3: TGTGCCAGCAGCGTAGGTAGCGGGGAAGCGGAGACCCAGTACTTC.

This sequence joins TRBV7-2 and TRBJ1-2, with D tentatively TRBD1 (5 bases). This CDR3 is built from 14 residues. Germline V gene lookup returns CDR1 SGHTA and CDR2 FQGNSA. Trimming pared 4 bases from V and 4 bases from J, leaving 13 bases between. DNA of the CDR3: TGTGCCAGCAGCTACACGAGGGGAGGCTATGGCTACACCTTC. Residues: CASSYTRGGYGYTF.

V usage is TRBV6-5 and J usage is TRBJ2-7, with TRBD1 matching 10 bases. V dropped 1 base and J dropped 6; count of bases not matched to a gene: 9. This CDR3 is built from 16 residues. The V gene's germline CDR1 is MNHEY and CDR2 SVGAGI. The CDR3 loop is CASSYFRGQGLSEQYF. The DNA of the CDR3 is TGTGCCAGCAGTTACTTTAGGGGACAGGGGTTATCCGAGCAGTACTTC.

The J gene is TRBJ2-5, the V gene TRBV5-1; D not resolved. Germline V gene lookup returns CDR1 SGHRS and CDR2 YFSETQ. There are 14 residues in the CDR3. V was pared by 2 bases and J by 4 bases, with 12 bases between. The CDR3, as DNA: TGCGCCAGCAGCTTTCAAGCTAGAGTAGAGACCCAGTACTTC. It yields the protein CASSFQARVETQYF.

This chain connects TRBV27 to TRBJ2-7, with D possibly being TRBD2 (6 bases). The V gene lost 6 bases and the J gene lost 2 bases, with 20 bases spanning the gap. The CDR3 consists of 16 residues. Per the germline V gene, CDR1 is MNHEY and CDR2 is SMNVEV (reference sequence). This CDR3 is CASSPRGAIITYEQYF. The CDR3 DNA is TGTGCCAGCAGCCCGCGGGGAGCCATTATTACCTACGAGCAGTACTTC.